The 10 T cell receptor beta chains below were found in one sample sequenced in a study of a mutant IDH1 vaccine in newly diagnosed glioma. The data were produced by immunoSEQ multiplex PCR, yet TCRdb's version contains in-frame clones alone and is incomplete. The data show under 35,000 clones, with more than 60% seen just once and under 9% held by the top ten. Their specific antigens are unknown. Time point here: week 35, safety follow-up. Every vaccination contained 300 ug of the mutant IDH1 20-mer peptide and was paired with topical imiquimod. The sequencing used PBMCs, collected from a glioma patient whose treatment included an IDH1 peptide vaccine. The origin of the receptors is a man aged 50-60 years with glioma.

As DNA, the CDR3 is TGTGCCAGCAGCCGGGTCGACAGGGAGAACGGCTACACCTTC. Protein product: CASSRVDRENGYTF. The rearrangement joins TRBV5-6 to TRBJ1-2; 7 bases fit TRBD1. Germline V gene lookup returns CDR1 SGHDT and CDR2 YYEEEE. The CDR3 runs 14 residues. Trimming at V came to 4 bases and at J to 8 bases, leaving 11 bases not matched to a gene.

The V gene is TRBV27, the J gene TRBJ2-5; D not certain. Germline CDR1 and CDR2: MNHEY and SMNVEV (reference sequence). V shed 3 bases and J shed 3 bases, with 14 bases lying between them. The CDR3 length is 15 residues. The DNA of the CDR3 is TGTGCCAGCAGTTTTAACGCTTATCCCAAAGAGACCCAGTACTTC. Translation: CASSFNAYPKETQYF.

The chain couples TRBV11-2 to TRBJ2-5, with TRBD2 as a possible D gene (7 bases). Germline V gene data show CDR1 as SGHAT and CDR2 as FQNNGV. The CDR3 covers 16 residues. V gave up 4 bases and J gave up 5 bases, with 20 bases separating them. The CDR3 coding sequence is TGTGCCAGCAGCTCCCGTGGGAGGGGGGTATTGGAGACCCAGTACTTC. As protein: CASSSRGRGVLETQYF.

This sequence joins TRBV5-8 and TRBJ1-5; no definite D call. V was clipped by 0 bases and J by 5 bases, with 0 bases between them. CDR1 is SGHTS, CDR2 YDEGEE, per germline. CDR3 length: 11 residues. The CDR3 DNA reads as TGTGCCAGCAGCTTGGATCAGCCCCAGCATTTT. This gives the protein CASSLDQPQHF.

This clone has a single count. J is TRBJ2-7 and V is TRBV5-1; TRBD1 matches at 9 bases. The J segment lost 4 bases and the V segment lost 3 bases, leaving 8 bases of the junction unmatched. Germline CDR1 reads SGHRS; CDR2 reads YFSETQ. The CDR3 extends over 15 amino acids. The CDR3 nucleotides read TGCGCCAGCAGCTGGAGCACCGGGACAGGGTACGAGCAGTACTTC. It yields the protein CASSWSTGTGYEQYF. Based on the CDR3 plus reference TRBV5-1 and TRBJ2-7, the full variable domain is KAGVTQTPRYLIKTRGQQVTLSCSPISGHRSVSWYQQTPGQGLQFLFEYFSETQRNKGNFPGRFSGRQFSNSRSEMNVSTLELGDSALYLCASSWSTGTGYEQYFGPGTRLTVT.

The gene calls are TRBV25-1 and TRBJ1-2, with D maybe TRBD1 (6 bases). This CDR3 comprises 14 residues. Germline V gene sequence: CDR1 MGHDK, CDR2 SYGVNS. V gave up 6 bases and J gave up 4 bases, with 15 bases separating them. The DNA for the CDR3 is TGTGCCAGCAGCCGAAGGGGGGACCCCTATGGCTACACCTTC. Encoded protein: CASSRRGDPYGYTF.

This clone was seen more than once but under ten times. The genes are TRBV5-6 and TRBJ1-1, with D hard to call. This CDR3 has 15 residues. V lost 4 bases, J lost 5 bases, and 18 bases lay in between. Germline V gene lookup returns CDR1 SGHDT and CDR2 YYEEEE. The CDR3 sequence is CASSPLGSLSTEAFF. The DNA for the CDR3 is TGTGCCAGCAGCCCTCTCGGGAGCCTAAGTACTGAAGCTTTCTTT.

The chain employs TRBV7-2 and TRBJ1-1; no definite D call. The CDR3 extends over 15 amino acids. With 5 bases removed from V and 0 bases from J, the gap between germline ends came to 13 bases. CDR1 and CDR2 from the germline V gene are SGHTA and FQGNSA. CDR3 DNA sequence: TGTGCCAGCAGCGGTGTTGGGCCTATGAACACTGAAGCTTTCTTT. Its protein is CASSGVGPMNTEAFF.

The chain carries TRBV5-1 and TRBJ1-1, with D tentatively TRBD1 (6 bases). There are 16 residues in the CDR3. Trimming removed 0 bases from V and 1 base from J, with 13 bases in between. The germline gives CDR1 SGHRS, CDR2 YFSETQ. As DNA, the CDR3 is TGCGCCAGCAGCTTGGGGGACCAGACAGGGAACACTGAAGCTTTCTTT. This sequence encodes CASSLGDQTGNTEAFF.

The V and J genes are TRBV19 and TRBJ1-3; perhaps TRBD1 as D (5 bases). The CDR3 runs 15 residues. The germline V gene has CDR1 LNHDA and CDR2 SQIVND (reference sequence). V gave up 6 bases and J gave up 0 bases, with 12 bases separating them. The CDR3 reads CASRRDGASGNTIYF. DNA of the CDR3: TGTGCCAGTAGAAGGGACGGAGCCTCTGGAAACACCATATATTTT.